The 17 T cell receptor beta chains given below trace back to one sample, sequenced in a study of cytomegalovirus exposure and HLA in healthy donors. Researchers ran the PCR with 60 Vbeta and 13 Jbeta primers. Sequencing was performed with immunoSEQ multiplex PCR; in TCRdb, only in-frame clones are kept and a portion is missing. The sample has 110,000 or so clones; around 77% are singletons. Sequenced sample: PBMCs. The receptor set was obtained from a woman in her 30s in good health and CMV-seropositive.

The V and J genes are TRBV2 and TRBJ2-7; D perhaps matches TRBD2 (6 bases). CDR1 is SNHLY, CDR2 FYNNEI, per germline. The CDR3 covers 12 residues. Trimming took off 10 bases at V and 5 bases at J, with 15 bases between the two ends. The CDR3 is CATPVGGNEQYF. In DNA, the CDR3 is TGTGCCACCCCCGTTGGGGGGAACGAGCAGTACTTC.

V and J are TRBV2 and TRBJ2-7; 7 nucleotides agree with TRBD1. The length of the CDR3 is 13 residues. Trimming at V came to 1 base and at J to 6 bases, leaving 3 bases not matched to a gene. Germline lookup yields CDR1 SNHLY and CDR2 FYNNEI. CDR3 in amino acids: CASSEGQGVEQYF. The DNA of the CDR3 is TGTGCCAGCAGTGAAGGGCAGGGGGTCGAGCAGTACTTC.

The V and J genes are TRBV6-1 and TRBJ2-1; the D gene is possibly TRBD1 (6 bases). Germline V CDR1 and CDR2: MNHNS, SASEGT. Deletions cut 1 base from V and 10 bases from J, with 17 bases between. The CDR3 sequence is 15 residues long. In DNA form, the CDR3 reads TGTGCCAGCAGTGAAGACACAGGGAAAGAACGCGAGCAGTTCTTC. Amino acids: CASSEDTGKEREQFF.

The chain is built from TRBV5-5 and TRBJ2-3, with D perhaps TRBD2 (5 bases). In germline, CDR1 is SGHKS, CDR2 YYEKEE (reference sequence). The CDR3 totals 16 residues. V lost 3 bases and J 5 bases, leaving 19 bases between the germline ends. In DNA, the CDR3 is TGTGCCAGCAGCTCCCAAGGGTCCGGGAAGGTAGATACGCAGTATTTT. Translated: CASSSQGSGKVDTQYF.

This clone showed up many times. This sample also contains other DNA sequences that code for the same CDR3. V usage is TRBV7-9 and J usage is TRBJ2-7; D unresolved. The germline V gene has CDR1 SEHNR and CDR2 FQNEAQ (reference sequence). V was shortened by 0 bases and J by 0 bases, with 3 bases between the two germline ends. CDR3 length: 13 residues. The CDR3 here is CASSLANSYEQYF. The CDR3 DNA follows: TGTGCCAGCAGCTTAGCTAACTCCTACGAGCAGTACTTC.

In this sample, this clone turned up once. The genes are TRBV11-2 and TRBJ2-5; 7 bases map to TRBD1. With the DNA end fitting TRBJ2-7 better, the J assignment may be wrong. CDR3 length: 14 residues. From germline, CDR1 is SGHAT and CDR2 FQNNGV. CDR3 sequence reads: CASSLVQGAYEQYF. In DNA, the CDR3 is TGTGCCAGCAGCTTAGTTCAGGGGGCCTACGAGCAGTACTTC.

This clone showed up just once. This chain connects TRBV2 to TRBJ2-7, with 10 bases identical to TRBD1. This CDR3 has 14 residues. V shed 8 bases and J 3 bases; nucleotides not matched to a gene: 7. The germline CDR1 and CDR2 sequences are SNHLY and FYNNEI. CDR3 nucleotide sequence: TGTGCCAGCTCCCCGGGACAGGGGCGCTACGAGCAGTACTTC. Encoded protein: CASSPGQGRYEQYF.

The chain combines TRBV15 with TRBJ1-3, with a weak D call TRBD1 (6 bases). CDR3 length: 16 residues. Germline-derived CDR1 and CDR2 are LNHNV and YYDKDF (reference sequence). V shed 5 bases and J shed 0 bases, with 14 bases lying between them. The CDR3 reads CATSRKDSYSGNTIYF. As DNA, the CDR3 is TGTGCCACCAGCCGCAAGGACAGCTACTCTGGAAACACCATATATTTT.

The gene calls are TRBV5-6 and TRBJ1-2; D is perhaps TRBD1 (6 bases). Per germline, CDR1 SGHDT and CDR2 YYEEEE. Trimming took 1 base from V and 5 from J, leaving 9 bases between them. The CDR3 runs to 13 residues. DNA for the CDR3: TGTGCCAGCAGCTTGTCCAGGGGATATGGCTACACCTTC. Its translation: CASSLSRGYGYTF.

The V gene is TRBV6-1, the J gene TRBJ1-1; D perhaps matches TRBD1 (6 bases). The CDR3 runs 13 residues. The V gene lost 7 bases and the J gene lost 4 bases, with 13 bases spanning the gap. CDR1 is MNHNS, CDR2 SASEGT, per germline. The CDR3 loop is CASNTGFVTEAFF. DNA of the CDR3: TGTGCCAGCAATACAGGGTTTGTCACTGAAGCTTTCTTT.

The CDR3 region is CASSLGTTTDTQYF. DNA of the CDR3: TGTGCCAGCAGCTTAGGGACTACCACAGATACGCAGTATTTT. The V gene is TRBV7-6, the J gene TRBJ2-3; maybe TRBD2 (6 bases). Germline V gives CDR1 SGHVS, CDR2 FNYEAQ. The CDR3 spans 14 residues. The germline V and J ends were trimmed by 1 base and 2 bases, with 7 bases remaining between them.

The V gene is TRBV18, the J gene TRBJ1-6, with 10 positions matching TRBD1. Germline values: CDR1 KGHSH, CDR2 LQKENI. This CDR3 comprises 15 residues. With V trimmed by 2 bases and J by 7 bases, 2 bases remained unmatched. In DNA, the CDR3 is TGTGCCAGCTCACCAATGGACAGGGGGAATTCACCCCTCCACTTT. This sequence encodes CASSPMDRGNSPLHF.

The chain carries TRBV2 and TRBJ2-7; tentative D call: TRBD2 (6 bases). Trimming cost V 4 bases and J 1 base, with 11 bases left between them. This CDR3 comprises 14 residues. Germline V lookup: CDR1 SNHLY, CDR2 FYNNEI. CDR3 coding DNA: TGTGCCAGCAGTGTCTCCGGGACTTCCTACGAGCAGTACTTC. As protein: CASSVSGTSYEQYF.

V gene TRBV2 combines with J gene TRBJ1-5, with 9 bases lining up with TRBD1. Germline V gene data show CDR1 as SNHLY and CDR2 as FYNNEI. The CDR3 contains 14 residues. V gave up 5 bases and J gave up 4 bases; unmatched junction bases: 3. The CDR3 sequence: CASSSGQGNQPQHF. The CDR3 nucleotides read TGTGCCAGCAGTTCGGGACAGGGAAATCAGCCCCAGCATTTT.

The rearrangement links TRBV5-5 to TRBJ2-7, with TRBD1 identical over 9 bases. The length of the CDR3 is 17 residues. Germline-derived CDR1 and CDR2 are SGHKS and YYEKEE (reference sequence). V lost 0 bases, J lost 6 bases, and 13 bases stayed unmatched. As DNA, the CDR3 is TGTGCCAGCAGCTTGGCCCGGGGACAGGGAAAGATGGGCGAGCAGTACTTC. This codes for CASSLARGQGKMGEQYF.

The chain carries TRBV19 and TRBJ1-2; TRBD1 aligns across 8 bases. V shed 5 bases, J shed 7 bases, and the junction held 6 bases outside the gene matches. CDR3 length: 13 residues. Germline V gene data show CDR1 as LNHDA and CDR2 as SQIVND (reference sequence). CDR3 loop: CASSVQGALGYTF. The CDR3 coding sequence is TGTGCCAGTAGTGTGCAGGGGGCTCTTGGCTACACCTTC.

The gene calls are TRBV6-5 and TRBJ2-7; 7 nucleotides agree with TRBD2. Germline-derived CDR1 and CDR2 are MNHEY and SVGAGI. With 8 bases clipped from V and 1 base from J, the junction kept 11 bases outside the gene matches. CDR3 length: 15 residues. The CDR3 region has the DNA TGTGCCAGCCATGGTCGCGGGAGTAGTTCCTACGAGCAGTACTTC. The encoded protein is CASHGRGSSSYEQYF.